These 26 T cell receptor beta chains share one sample of origin, sequenced in a study of blood T cell repertoires in COVID-19. The protocol was immunoSEQ multiplex PCR, while the TCRdb copy is restricted to in-frame clones and leaves out a portion. The table records about 300,000 clones, 70% to 90% of them present only once. The sample was peripheral blood. Receptors originate from a man aged 70 or older with acute or convalescent COVID-19.

This sequence joins TRBV15 and TRBJ1-1; maybe TRBD1 (5 bases). Per germline, CDR1 LNHNV and CDR2 YYDKDF (reference sequence). The CDR3 spans 15 residues. The ends were cut back, 1 base at V and 5 bases at J, with 14 bases in the middle. CDR3 protein: CATSRVRQGGTEAFF. The CDR3 coding sequence is TGTGCCACCAGCAGAGTCCGGCAGGGTGGGACTGAAGCTTTCTTT.

The chain has TRBV7-2 and TRBJ2-3, with TRBD1 matching over 7 bases. In germline, CDR1 is SGHTA, CDR2 FQGNSA. The CDR3 sequence is 15 residues long. V trimming: 5 bases; J trimming: 10 bases; junction bases outside the gene matches: 15. CDR3 amino acids: CASSVTGVTPLAQYF. For the CDR3, the DNA is TGTGCCAGCAGCGTAACAGGGGTCACCCCTTTGGCGCAGTATTTT.

The chain recombines TRBV5-1 with TRBJ1-2, with D perhaps TRBD1 (5 bases). The CDR3 sequence is 15 residues long. The V and J ends lost 4 bases and 0 bases respectively, with 13 bases between them. Germline-derived CDR1 and CDR2 are SGHRS and YFSETQ. The CDR3 protein is CASSATANANYGYTF. The CDR3 DNA reads TGCGCCAGCAGCGCGACAGCCAATGCTAACTATGGCTACACCTTC.

CDR3 in amino acids: CASSLGRGETQYF. The CDR3 bases are TGTGCCAGCAGCTTAGGGAGGGGAGAGACCCAGTACTTC. The V and J genes are TRBV5-4 and TRBJ2-5, with TRBD2 matching 7 bases. The germline CDR1 and CDR2 sequences are SGHNT and YYREEE (reference sequence). V shed 2 bases and J 4 bases; nucleotides not matched to a gene: 2. The CDR3 totals 13 residues.

With respect to this clone: The junction shows a germline mismatch at one end, possibly a read error. This chain uses TRBV6-5 with TRBJ2-7; 8 bases fit TRBD1. The CDR3 has 12 amino acids. The V gene's germline CDR1 is MNHEY and CDR2 SVGAGI. DNA for the CDR3: TGTGCCACCAGTAGGACAGGGCACGAGCAGTACTTC. It specifies CATSRTGHEQYF.

This clone was found once. This chain joins TRBV4-2 and TRBJ2-4, with D perhaps TRBD2 (6 bases). V was trimmed by 3 bases and J by 0 bases, leaving 12 bases between them. Germline V gene data show CDR1 as LGHNA and CDR2 as YNFKEQ. This CDR3 is 16 amino acids long. The CDR3, as DNA: TGTGCCAGCAGCCAGCTAACGGGACTAGCCAAAAACATTCAGTACTTC. It is translated as CASSQLTGLAKNIQYF.

The V gene is TRBV5-4, the J gene TRBJ2-1; D perhaps matches TRBD1 (6 bases). The germline V and J ends were trimmed by 5 bases and 5 bases, with 14 bases remaining between them. Germline V gene lookup returns CDR1 SGHNT and CDR2 YYREEE (reference sequence). The CDR3 runs 14 residues. As DNA, the CDR3 is TGTGCCAGCAGTCCCAAAGGGGGACACAATGAGCAGTTCTTC. Translation gives CASSPKGGHNEQFF.

This rearrangement joins TRBV12-3 or TRBV12-4 to TRBJ1-2; weak D call: TRBD1 (6 bases). CDR3 length equals 12 residues. V lost 0 bases and J lost 11, with 10 bases in between. CDR3 bases: TGTGCCAGCAGTTTAGCCCACAGGGATTACACCTTC. Amino acids: CASSLAHRDYTF.

The CDR3 DNA reads as TGTGCCAGTAGTATAGAAAGGTCGACAGGGAAAGGGTATGGCTACACCTTC. Translating it yields CASSIERSTGKGYGYTF. The V and J genes are TRBV19 and TRBJ1-2, with 7 nucleotides matching TRBD1. The V and J ends lost 0 bases and 5 bases, in that order; junction bases with no gene match: 12. The CDR3 loop spans 17 amino acids. CDR1 and CDR2 from the germline V gene are LNHDA and SQIVND (reference sequence).

The J gene is TRBJ1-1, the V gene TRBV5-1; D possibly corresponds to TRBD1 (6 bases). Trimming took 7 bases from V and 1 from J, leaving 14 bases between them. Germline CDR1 SGHRS, CDR2 YFSETQ. CDR3 length equals 14 residues. CDR3 coding DNA: TGCGCCAGCGGGCCACAGGGCGGGAACACTGAAGCTTTCTTT. The encoded protein is CASGPQGGNTEAFF. Filled out from reference TRBV5-1 and TRBJ1-1, the complete variable domain reads KAGVTQTPRYLIKTRGQQVTLSCSPISGHRSVSWYQQTPGQGLQFLFEYFSETQRNKGNFPGRFSGRQFSNSRSEMNVSTLELGDSALYLCASGPQGGNTEAFFGQGTRLTVV.

The rearrangement uses TRBV4-3 and TRBJ2-1; D gene ambiguous. V was trimmed by 0 bases and J by 9 bases, leaving 15 bases between them. The CDR3 length is 15 residues. Germline CDR1 LGHNA, CDR2 YSLEER. CDR3 sequence reads: CASSQEPNGVGEQFF. CDR3 nucleotides: TGCGCCAGCAGCCAAGAACCTAACGGAGTGGGTGAGCAGTTCTTC.

The chain has TRBV2 and TRBJ1-6, with no clear D. The CDR3 runs to 15 residues. CDR1 and CDR2 from the germline V gene are SNHLY and FYNNEI. The germline V and J ends were trimmed by 6 bases and 6 bases, with 15 bases remaining between them. Here the CDR3 reads CASSALRRINSPLHF. The CDR3, as DNA: TGTGCCAGCAGCGCCCTTCGGCGGATTAATTCACCCCTCCACTTT.

About this clone: The sample holds other DNA sequences that translate to the same CDR3. The J gene is TRBJ2-7, the V gene TRBV6-2 or TRBV6-3; possibly TRBD1 for D (6 bases). The CDR3 is 15 residues long. V was cut by 2 bases and J by 3 bases, with 14 bases left in between. Germline V lookup: CDR1 MNHEY, CDR2 SVGEGT. CDR3 DNA sequence: TGTGCCAGCAGTTACAGTAAAGGGGGAGACTACGAGCAGTACTTC. As protein: CASSYSKGGDYEQYF.

The chain recombines TRBV6-5 with TRBJ2-5; D is perhaps TRBD2 (5 bases). From germline, CDR1 is MNHEY and CDR2 SVGAGI. The CDR3 contains 12 residues. Trimming stripped 6 bases from V and 7 bases from J, with 12 bases between. For the CDR3, the DNA is TGTGCCAGCAGAGCGAGGGAAGGGACCCAGTACTTC. Residues: CASRAREGTQYF.

The J gene is TRBJ2-3, the V gene TRBV7-2; 7 bases fit TRBD1. Per the germline V gene, CDR1 is SGHTA and CDR2 is FQGNSA. Trimming cost V 4 bases and J 14 bases; bases outside gene matches: 12. The CDR3 loop spans 13 amino acids. CDR3 nucleotide sequence: TGTGCCAGCAGCTCACAAGGACAGGTGGGTCTGTATTTT. Amino acid sequence: CASSSQGQVGLYF.

This sequence joins TRBV5-1 and TRBJ2-1; 8 bases match TRBD1. The V segment lost 3 bases and the J segment 5 bases; nucleotides outside the gene matches: 7. There are 15 residues in the CDR3. Germline assignment: CDR1 SGHRS and CDR2 YFSETQ. The CDR3 region is CASSWTGSADNEQFF. The CDR3 DNA reads TGCGCCAGCAGCTGGACAGGGTCAGCGGACAATGAGCAGTTCTTC.

The gene calls are TRBV7-8 and TRBJ2-3; D remains unclear. This CDR3 has 12 residues. V lost 1 base and J lost 4, with 3 bases in between. Germline V gene lookup returns CDR1 SGHVS and CDR2 FQNEAQ. DNA for the CDR3: TGTGCCAGCAGCTTAGTCGCAGATACGCAGTATTTT. Translation: CASSLVADTQYF.

The chain links TRBV30 to TRBJ1-5, with TRBD1 as a possible D gene (6 bases). The germline gives CDR1 GTSNPN, CDR2 SVGIG (reference sequence). This CDR3 contains 16 residues. V was shortened by 0 bases and J by 4 bases, with 16 bases between the two germline ends. This chain's CDR3 is CAWSVSLDRLNQPQHF. The CDR3 nucleotides read TGTGCCTGGAGTGTATCCCTCGACAGGTTGAATCAGCCCCAGCATTTT.

This clone has a single count. The chain combines TRBV3-1 (or the pseudogene TRBV3-2) with TRBJ2-3, with a possible D match to TRBD1 (6 bases). This CDR3 is built from 17 residues. With 3 bases removed from V and 0 bases from J, the gap between germline ends came to 16 bases. Germline assignment: CDR1 LGHDT and CDR2 YNNKEL (reference sequence). CDR3 sequence (DNA): TGTGCCAGCAGCCACCCCGAGGGACATCTTAGCACAGATACGCAGTATTTT. Its translation: CASSHPEGHLSTDTQYF.

The CDR3 DNA reads TGCGCCAGCAGCCTGGTTACTAGCGGGGGATTCACAGATACGCAGTATTTT. It translates to CASSLVTSGGFTDTQYF. V usage is TRBV5-1 and J usage is TRBJ2-3, with 11 nucleotides matching TRBD2. J was trimmed by 2 bases and V by 4 bases; bases with no gene match: 9. The CDR3 is 17 amino acids. CDR1 is SGHRS, CDR2 YFSETQ, per germline.

This clone has only one observation. The V call is TRBV19, the J call TRBJ2-1; D not certain. This CDR3 contains 16 residues. Per the germline V gene, CDR1 is LNHDA and CDR2 is SQIVND (reference sequence). Trimming removed 3 bases from V and 2 bases from J, with 14 bases in between. This CDR3 is CASSMGTATPYNEQFF. The DNA of the CDR3 is TGTGCCAGTAGTATGGGCACCGCAACTCCCTACAATGAGCAGTTCTTC.

This chain links TRBV11-2 with TRBJ1-1, with D perhaps TRBD1 (5 bases). The CDR3 loop spans 16 amino acids. Germline assignment: CDR1 SGHAT and CDR2 FQNNGV. V lost 5 bases to trimming and J lost 3 bases, with 19 bases between them. CDR3 coding DNA: TGTGCCAGCAGCCTGTTCCCGGGCGGGGGAGACACTGAAGCTTTCTTT. Translation gives CASSLFPGGGDTEAFF.

In nucleotides, the CDR3 is TGTGCCAGCAGCACTCGACAGGGGATGCTCGGCTACACCTTC. It encodes CASSTRQGMLGYTF. The chain joins TRBV7-2 to TRBJ1-2, with 8 nucleotides matching TRBD1. The CDR3 loop spans 14 amino acids. Losses at the gene ends were 5 bases for V and 8 bases for J; bases not matched to a gene: 10. In germline, CDR1 is SGHTA, CDR2 FQGNSA.

The rearrangement uses TRBV10-2 and TRBJ2-7; TRBD2 aligns across 8 bases. The V gene's germline CDR1 is WSHSY and CDR2 SAAADI. The CDR3 has 14 residues. V lost 5 bases, J lost 3 bases, and 6 bases stayed unmatched. The CDR3 spells CASSSGLEYYEQYF. In DNA, the CDR3 is TGCGCCAGCAGTTCGGGACTAGAGTACTACGAGCAGTACTTC.

The V call is TRBV5-1, the J call TRBJ2-5; D not resolved. Germline V gives CDR1 SGHRS, CDR2 YFSETQ. V was clipped by 4 bases and J by 1 base, with 14 bases between them. This CDR3 has 15 residues. CDR3 amino acids: CASSPGGLLQETQYF. In DNA form, the CDR3 reads TGCGCCAGCAGCCCCGGCGGCCTACTCCAAGAGACCCAGTACTTC.

J is TRBJ2-2 and V is TRBV7-9, with no clear D. Germline CDR1 and CDR2: SEHNR and FQNEAQ (reference sequence). The CDR3 extends over 13 amino acids. Between the trimmed V and J ends, which lost 1 base and 5 bases, there was a span of 5 bases. The CDR3 spells CASSLEATGELFF. As DNA, the CDR3 is TGTGCCAGCAGCTTAGAAGCTACCGGGGAGCTGTTTTTT.